This TCR beta chain was retrieved from a study of blood T cell repertoires in COVID-19. Turning to the study itself: Material from acute and convalescent COVID-19 was sourced from the United States, Italy and Spain. Sample material is recorded as cDNA or gDNA derived from T cells, B-cell-depleted T cells, or PBMCs.

Authors' analysis steps: Reference gene primer amplification gave estimated nucleated cell counts. The method was immunoSEQ multiplex PCR; TCRdb's version includes in-frame clones alone and lacks a portion of them. V and J calls plus clone size are reproduced from that table; the DNA served to infer D and trimming. The profile shows 120,000 to 150,000 clones, 75% to 85% of them singletons. Germline values: CDR1 MGHDK, CDR2 SYGVNS. There are 11 residues in the CDR3. The ends were cut back, 2 bases at V and 10 bases at J, with 5 bases in the middle. This sequence joins TRBV25-1 and TRBJ1-4; D is ambiguous. The sequence came from a human donor with acute or convalescent COVID-19. The donor label of this sample is uncertain. The specimen sequenced was peripheral blood. The CDR3 nucleotides are TGTGCCAGCAGTGAAGTCGGAAAACTGTTTTTT. Translation: CASSEVGKLFF.